This T cell receptor (beta chain) was documented in a study of T cell responses to AZD1222 COVID-19 vaccine. Profiled with immunoSEQ multiplex PCR; TCRdb holds only in-frame clones, not every one. The table has tens of thousands of clones, 85% seen once. Germline V CDR1 and CDR2: SGHTA, FQGNSA. V gave up 5 bases and J gave up 4 bases; unmatched junction bases: 5. The length of the CDR3 is 15 residues. The V call is TRBV7-2, the J call TRBJ1-6; 7 nucleotides line up with TRBD1. The sample was peripheral blood, taken 28 days after the second AZD1222 dose. The clonotype comes from an adult who received the AZD1222 COVID-19 vaccine. Here the CDR3 reads CASSPRDRYNSPLHF. CDR3 nucleotide sequence: TGTGCCAGCAGCCCACGGGACAGATATAATTCACCCCTCCACTTT.